This T cell receptor beta chain was documented in a study of shared T cell receptors in the human thymus. On this clone: Different DNA sequences within this sample yield the same CDR3.

Libraries were prepared by immunoSEQ multiplex PCR; TCRdb keeps only in-frame clonotypes and omits some of them. The sample includes about 500,000 clones, 78% of them seen just once. These data also featured in a second study, about human thymus T cells.

Sequenced material: thymocytes. The clonotype originates from a boy under two years old with a congenital heart defect.

The CDR3 nucleotides are TGCAGTGCTAGGGACAGCTACGAGCAGTACTTC. Its protein is CSARDSYEQYF. The V and J genes are TRBV20-1 and TRBJ2-7, with D possibly matching TRBD1 (6 bases). Germline assignment: CDR1 DFQATT and CDR2 SNEGSKA (reference sequence). V lost 3 bases, J lost 3 bases, and 6 bases lay in between. The CDR3 is 11 amino acids.